This entry concerns a single T cell receptor beta chain. The data derive from a study of shared clonotypes between healthy human individuals. The table came from immunoSEQ multiplex PCR; TCRdb's copy has only in-frame clones and leaves some out. This sample yields millions of clones, of which around 95% are seen a single time; 0.13% belongs to the top ten. Material: naive CD4+ T cells sorted from blood. Subset noted: CD45RA+ positively selected. This TCR derives from a man in his late teens or twenties in good health.

CDR3 nucleotide sequence: TGTGCCATCGGGGACAGCCAGAGCTCCTACGAGCAGTACTTC. It yields the protein CAIGDSQSSYEQYF. The rearrangement uses TRBV10-3 and TRBJ2-7; 7 nucleotides match TRBD1. V lost 8 bases, J lost 0 bases, and 7 bases stayed unmatched. This CDR3 is 14 amino acids long. Germline V lookup: CDR1 ENHRY, CDR2 SYGVKD.